The 2 T cell receptor beta chains given below trace back to one sample, sequenced in a study of shared clonotypes between healthy human individuals (TCRdb year 2020). The method was the immunoSEQ multiplex PCR assay. TCRdb limited this immuneACCESS table to in-frame rearrangements with V and J called. A share of clones is missing; checked studies link under half to unresolved V genes, and the rest is unexplained. For this sample the table gives 2 million to 2.5 million clones, of which 85% to 95% were detected only once. The top ten constitute more than 1.5% of the sample. CD8 naive samples consisted of CD45RO-negative cells that were positively selected for CCR7, yielding a CD45RA+CCR7+ population without TemRA cells. Material: naive CD8+ T cells from PBMCs. The meaning of the sample's cell subset or site label: CD45RA+CCR7+. These receptors were obtained from a man between 18 and 29 years old in good health. Some clones in this sample may be carry-over from other donors' samples.

The rearrangement uses TRBV4-1 and TRBJ2-1, with TRBD2 matching over 7 bases. With V trimmed by 7 bases and J by 0 bases, 18 bases remained unmatched. The CDR3 sequence is 19 residues long. The germline V gene encodes CDR1 MGHRA and CDR2 YSYEKL. The CDR3 bases are TGCGCCAGCACCCTGGGCCGGCCTAGCGGAGGCATCTCCTACAATGAGCAGTTCTTC. It encodes CASTLGRPSGGISYNEQFF.

The chain joins TRBV9 to TRBJ2-7; D is unresolved. V was pared by 0 bases and J by 0 bases, with 10 bases between. This CDR3 is built from 15 residues. Germline V gene lookup returns CDR1 SGDLS and CDR2 YYNGEE. In DNA form, the CDR3 reads TGTGCCAGCAGCGTAGTGGCAGGTTTCTCCTACGAGCAGTACTTC. Translated, it gives CASSVVAGFSYEQYF.